This T cell receptor (beta chain) was retrieved from a study of breast tumors, draining lymph nodes, adjacent tissues. Study findings and constraints: Compared with basal-like, luminal-like tumors shared significantly more repertoire with nontumor tissue. The lymph node origin of tumor T cells was framed as consistent with a hypothesis, not demonstrated.

The lymph nodes were axillary draining lymph nodes from breast cancer patients. As concerns this clonotype: Its specificity is not known.

J lost 10 bases, V lost 4 bases, and 16 bases had no gene match. Germline loops: CDR1 SNHLY, CDR2 FYNNEI. The CDR3 covers 18 residues. TCRdb recomputed calls from the multiplex PCR reads with MiXCR, one row per CDR3 protein. The data show 200,000 or so distinct CDR3 sequences, with 31% seen just once and approximately 4.5% held by the top ten. Specimen: axillary lymph node tissue. This receptor was obtained from a female donor with breast cancer. Some clones in this sample may be carry-over from other donors' samples. This chain uses TRBV2 with TRBJ2-1, with TRBD2 matching 13 bases. CDR3 in DNA: TGTGCCAGCAGTGTAGGGACTAGCGGGGCGATCCCGGGGGGAGAGCAGTTCTTC. It is translated as CASSVGTSGAIPGGEQFF.